These T cell receptor beta chains were read from a single sample in a study of response to subunit inactivated influenza vaccine. Via MiXCR, TCRdb re-called the RT-PCR reads, giving one row per CDR3 protein. The table shows more than 150,000 distinct CDR3 sequences, with around 9% occurring only once. Sequencing was performed on non-naive T cells sorted from PBMCs, taken on the day of vaccination. The receptors originated from a man aged 45-60 years who received an inactivated influenza vaccine. Each CDR3 is given with its conserved first and last residue. Each record gives: clone size, D gene, V gene, J gene, CDR3 protein, CDR3 DNA. The D gene is left open where the match is weak. Rows may omit the clone size; those that give it use once, few, many or a size class.

many	NA	TRBV11-2	TRBJ2-7	CASSLRRDGEQYF	TGTGCCAGCAGCTTAAGGAGGGACGGCGAGCAGTACTTC
NA	NA	TRBV4-2	TRBJ1-1	CASSPRTGDFSTFF	TGTGCCAGCAGCCCGCGGACGGGGGATTTTTCGACTTTCTTT
few	NA	TRBV14	TRBJ2-7	CASSQESRGTYEQYF	TGTGCCAGCAGCCAAGAGTCCAGGGGCACCTACGAGCAGTACTTC
many	NA	TRBV20-1	TRBJ2-3	CSARGQIYQPDTQYF	TGCAGTGCTAGGGGCCAGATTTACCAGCCAGATACGCAGTATTTT
few	NA	TRBV20-1	TRBJ2-5	CSASKETQYF	TGCAGTGCCTCTAAAGAGACCCAGTACTTC
NA	NA	TRBV10-3	TRBJ2-5	CAISDPGVAQETQYF	TGTGCCATCAGCGACCCCGGCGTTGCCCAAGAGACCCAGTACTTC
NA	NA	TRBV19	TRBJ2-4	CASSKGWRDIQYF	TGTGCCAGTAGCAAGGGGTGGAGGGACATTCAGTACTTC
NA	TRBD1	TRBV7-9	TRBJ2-1	CASSLKPGQGAGNEQFF	TGTGCCAGCAGCTTGAAACCGGGACAGGGGGCGGGAAATGAGCAGTTCTTC
NA	NA	TRBV7-9	TRBJ2-3	CASSLDRDTQYF	TGTGCCAGCAGCTTAGATCGCGATACGCAGTATTTT
few	TRBD1	TRBV7-8	TRBJ1-5	CASSLAGTVGQPQHF	TGTGCCAGCAGCTTAGCTGGGACAGTCGGTCAGCCCCAGCATTTT
NA	NA	TRBV20-1	TRBJ1-5	CSALGGGGNQPQHF	TGCAGTGCCCTCGGGGGAGGCGGCAATCAGCCCCAGCATTTT
NA	TRBD1	TRBV10-2	TRBJ1-5	CASSDGQGLNQPQHF	TGCGCCAGCAGCGACGGACAGGGGCTGAATCAGCCCCAGCATTTT
few	NA	TRBV5-1	TRBJ1-1	CASSPRGADTEAFF	TGCGCCAGCAGCCCCCGAGGGGCGGACACTGAAGCTTTCTTT
NA	TRBD2	TRBV6-1	TRBJ2-5	CASSDPGRGWEETQYF	TGTGCCAGCAGTGACCCAGGGAGGGGCTGGGAAGAGACCCAGTACTTC
NA	TRBD1	TRBV7-9	TRBJ1-6	CASSPGQGTTPLHF	TGTGCCAGCAGCCCGGGACAGGGTACAACACCCCTCCACTTT